This T cell receptor (beta chain) is drawn from a study of cytotoxic CD8 clonotypes in ibrutinib-treated CLL. Study-level information: When averaged across all of the samples, the counts came to 255,043 productive templates and tens of thousands of productive rearrangements. Study-level points and caveats: Higher clonality was seen at ibrutinib response and a return toward baseline at progression. Sampling times, which were not matched between the groups, differed between sustained-remission patients and progressing patients.

Investigators sought sequencing depths of between 1 in 200,000 and 1 in 1 million T cells. Method: immunoSEQ multiplex PCR; TCRdb's copy keeps in-frame clones and lacks some. This table has around 150,000 clones, approximately 77% appearing once. CDR3 length equals 13 residues. From germline, CDR1 is MRHNA and CDR2 SNTAGT. V lost 3 bases and J 1 base, leaving 6 bases between the germline ends. A remark on this clone: What it binds is unknown.

The input for sequencing was PBMCs, taken after 12 months of ibrutinib treatment. V usage is TRBV6-4 and J usage is TRBJ1-1; no firm D call. The clonotype was recovered from a human donor with chronic lymphocytic leukemia. CDR3 DNA: TGTGCCAGCAGTGAAGAAGGGAACACTGAAGCTTTCTTT. This translates into CASSEEGNTEAFF.